Reported below is one TCR beta chain. This specimen belongs to a study of blood T cell repertoires in COVID-19. On the study more broadly: T cells, B-cell-depleted T cells, or PBMCs supplied cDNA or gDNA.

The germline V and J ends were trimmed by 3 bases and 0 bases, with 8 bases remaining between them. This CDR3 comprises 14 residues. Germline V lookup: CDR1 ENHRY, CDR2 SYGVKD. In the authors' methods: Amplification of reference gene primers was used by the study to estimate nucleated cell counts. Using immunoSEQ multiplex PCR, the repertoire was profiled, and TCRdb retains in-frame clones only, with some absent. V and J calls and clone size are those listed in that table; D and trimming were worked out from the DNA. The table has roughly 150,000 clones, 70% to 85% seen once. This chain connects TRBV10-3 to TRBJ1-1, with a possible D match to TRBD1 (5 bases). This TCR was sampled from a woman between 45 and 60 years old in a cohort sampled during active or convalescent COVID-19. The material sequenced was peripheral blood. The CDR3 nucleotides read TGTGCCATCAGTGACCAGGGCCTGAACACTGAAGCTTTCTTT. Its protein product is CAISDQGLNTEAFF.